This TCR beta chain was recovered during a study of cytomegalovirus exposure and HLA in healthy donors. Study overall: About 85 million unique TCRs from HLA-typed donors were held in an early release of data. The study's findings and limits: Three CMV-associated chains proved CMV antigen-specific in vitro. The study carried out a later analysis of TCR beta sequences. It associated about 15,000 of them with specific HLA alleles at a false discovery rate of 0.05.

Researchers ran the PCR with 60 Vbeta and 13 Jbeta primers. The data were produced by immunoSEQ multiplex PCR, yet TCRdb's version contains in-frame clones alone and is incomplete. The sample has more than 150,000 clones, 77% seen once. This clone was detected only once. Its antigen remains unknown. With 5 bases clipped from V and 10 bases from J, the junction kept 9 bases outside the gene matches. Germline V gene sequence: CDR1 SGHNT, CDR2 YENEEA. The CDR3 has 13 residues. Unrecorded immune exposures were likely, despite nominal health at sampling. The clonotype originates from a man aged 18 to 30 in good health and CMV-seronegative. Sequenced material: PBMCs. V is TRBV11-3 and J is TRBJ2-3; 7 bases align to TRBD2. Here the CDR3 reads CASSPRGEGSQYF. CDR3 bases: TGTGCCAGCAGCCCCCGCGGGGAGGGCTCGCAGTATTTT.